The clone carrying this T cell receptor (beta chain) was counted a single time. Its specificity is not known. Produced via immunoSEQ multiplex PCR; TCRdb's table is partial and in-frame only. Among about 260,000 clones listed, around nine tenths were seen once. These data are taken from a study of Ad26.COV2.S vaccination and SARS-CoV-2 variants. Study conclusions and caveats: People who got the vaccine or the placebo had similar non-spike TCR breadth.

In germline, CDR1 is ENHRY, CDR2 SYGVKD. CDR3 length: 13 amino acids. V was trimmed by 6 bases and J by 5 bases, leaving 13 bases between them. Treatment defined: about 20 received Ad26.COV2.S at low or high dose, single or two shots; 5 received placebo; per-sample allocation not given. Vaccine and placebo recipients were sampled on day 63 after the first injection. The donor was a Boston adult aged 18-55 years. Ad26.COV2.S expressed prefusion-stabilized spike from the original Wuhan strain. This chain links TRBV10-3 with TRBJ1-2; D may be TRBD1 (6 bases). The clonotype originates from a person aged 18-60 years who received the Ad26.COV2.S COVID-19 vaccine or a placebo. Sequences were derived from peripheral blood, sampled in a trial of Ad26.COV2.S vaccine versus placebo. CDR3 in amino acids: CAIRQGESYGYTF. In DNA, the CDR3 is TGTGCCATCAGACAGGGAGAGAGTTATGGCTACACCTTC.